What follows are 20 T cell receptor beta chains derived from one specimen sequenced in a study of blood T cell repertoires in COVID-19. Data came from immunoSEQ multiplex PCR; TCRdb stores just in-frame clones and leaves some out. The profile covers some 240,000 clones, with around 83% appearing a single time and approximately 6.6% taken by the ten largest. Specimen: PBMCs or T cells enriched from blood (not recorded which). The receptor source for this set is a woman in her 50s who had been exposed to COVID-19.

This clone was observed many times. The chain links TRBV28 to TRBJ2-7; tentatively, D is TRBD2 (6 bases). This CDR3 has 14 residues. V was clipped by 6 bases and J by 2 bases, with 14 bases between them. Germline CDR1 and CDR2: MDHEN and SYDVKM. The DNA of the CDR3 is TGTGCCAGCAGCCCCCCGGGACTTCCCTACGAGCAGTACTTC. It yields the protein CASSPPGLPYEQYF.

The chain combines TRBV9 with TRBJ1-2; a weak D match, TRBD1 (5 bases). Between the trimmed V and J ends, which lost 2 bases and 4 bases, there was a span of 12 bases. This CDR3 is 14 amino acids long. Germline V lookup: CDR1 SGDLS, CDR2 YYNGEE. As DNA, the CDR3 is TGTGCCAGCAGCGTTTCGGACAAGCTCTATGGCTACACCTTC. Amino acids: CASSVSDKLYGYTF.

This chain links TRBV7-2 with TRBJ1-6; D is uncertain. V lost 0 bases to trimming and J lost 10 bases, with 10 bases between them. CDR3 size: 14 residues. CDR1 is SGHTA and CDR2 is FQGNSA in the germline V gene. As DNA, the CDR3 is TGTGCCAGCAGCTTAGCTTGGCAGAACTCACCCCTCCACTTT. As protein: CASSLAWQNSPLHF.

This clone was seen a handful of times. The CDR3 DNA reads TGTGCCAGCAGCTTTAGAGGTGGAGGGGCCAACGTCCTGACTTTC. Encoded protein: CASSFRGGGANVLTF. The chain is built from TRBV5-5 and TRBJ2-6; D ambiguous. CDR3 length: 15 amino acids. Trimming took 2 bases from V and 4 from J, leaving 10 bases between them. Germline values: CDR1 SGHKS, CDR2 YYEKEE (reference sequence).

The chain employs TRBV29-1 and TRBJ1-5, with D hard to call. This CDR3 is 13 amino acids long. CDR1 and CDR2 from the germline V gene are SQVTM and ANQGSEA. Trimming cost V 6 bases and J 5 bases, with 14 bases left between them. CDR3 region: CSVIDIPDQPQHF. CDR3 nucleotide sequence: TGCAGCGTGATTGACATACCAGATCAGCCCCAGCATTTT.

The genes are TRBV18 and TRBJ1-2; D gene ambiguous. Trimming removed 2 bases from V and 8 bases from J, with 12 bases in between. The V gene's germline CDR1 is KGHSH and CDR2 LQKENI. The CDR3 spans 13 residues. CDR3 in amino acids: CASSPEGYGGYTF. The CDR3 nucleotides are TGTGCCAGCTCACCAGAGGGTTACGGCGGCTACACCTTC.

This chain uses TRBV28 with TRBJ1-4; D uncertain. Looked up from germline, CDR1 is MDHEN and CDR2 is SYDVKM. The CDR3 extends over 12 amino acids. Trimming shortened V by 7 bases and J by 8 bases, and 11 bases separated the two germline ends. CDR3 amino acids: CASMRDREKLFF. CDR3 DNA sequence: TGTGCCAGCATGAGGGATAGGGAAAAACTGTTTTTT.

The chain is built from TRBV6-4 and TRBJ2-3, with a tentative D call TRBD1 (6 bases). The ends were cut back, 5 bases at V and 4 bases at J, with 16 bases in the middle. CDR3 length: 15 residues. The germline gives CDR1 MRHNA, CDR2 SNTAGT. CDR3 in amino acids: CASSPDGGTPDTQYF. CDR3 bases: TGTGCCAGCAGTCCCGACGGTGGGACACCAGATACGCAGTATTTT.

The chain employs TRBV19 and TRBJ1-5; D possibly corresponds to TRBD1 (5 bases). This CDR3 contains 16 residues. Germline loops: CDR1 LNHDA, CDR2 SQIVND (reference sequence). The germline V and J ends were trimmed by 2 bases and 3 bases, with 14 bases remaining between them. CDR3: CASSITRVGSNQPQHF. The CDR3 DNA is TGTGCCAGTAGTATAACCAGGGTTGGGTCCAATCAGCCCCAGCATTTT.

The V and J genes are TRBV10-3 and TRBJ2-7, with TRBD1 identical over 7 bases. The CDR3 consists of 14 residues. CDR1 is ENHRY and CDR2 is SYGVKD in the germline V gene. V trimming: 6 bases; J trimming: 5 bases; junction bases outside the gene matches: 10. As DNA, the CDR3 is TGTGCCATCAGAGCACAAAATCAGGGGGACGAGCAGTACTTC. Its protein product is CAIRAQNQGDEQYF.

This clone was observed a single time. V gene TRBV11-2 combines with J gene TRBJ1-4; a weak D match, TRBD1 (5 bases). Germline CDR1 SGHAT, CDR2 FQNNGV. Trimming stripped 5 bases from V and 7 bases from J, with 17 bases between. The CDR3 sequence is 15 residues long. CDR3 loop: CASSTRSGELEKLFF. CDR3 DNA sequence: TGTGCCAGCAGCACCAGATCGGGGGAACTTGAAAAACTGTTTTTT.

V and J are TRBV7-2 and TRBJ2-7; 8 bases align to TRBD2. V lost 3 bases to trimming and J lost 0 bases; unmatched junction nucleotides: 4. Germline values: CDR1 SGHTA, CDR2 FQGNSA. This CDR3 is 15 amino acids long. The CDR3, as DNA: TGTGCCAGCAGCTTTGTAGCGGGGAGCTCCTACGAGCAGTACTTC. Amino acids: CASSFVAGSSYEQYF. The full variable domain, completed using reference TRBV7-2 and TRBJ2-7, is GAGVSQSPSNKVTEKGKDVELRCDPISGHTALYWYRQSLGQGLEFLIYFQGNSAPDKSGLPSDRFSAERTGGSVSTLTIQRTQQEDSAVYLCASSFVAGSSYEQYFGPGTRLTVT.

V is TRBV11-2 and J is TRBJ1-5, with D possibly matching TRBD1 (6 bases). Germline CDR1 and CDR2: SGHAT and FQNNGV. The CDR3 runs 13 residues. V lost 5 bases, J lost 4 bases, and 9 bases lay in between. The CDR3 is CASSPGQNQPQHF. In DNA form, the CDR3 reads TGTGCCAGCAGCCCTGGACAGAATCAGCCCCAGCATTTT.

This chain's CDR3 is CASSLGGLDYGYTF. For the CDR3, the DNA is TGTGCCAGCAGCTTAGGCGGGTTGGACTATGGCTACACCTTC. V is TRBV5-4 and J is TRBJ1-2; unclear D gene. This CDR3 has 14 residues. CDR1 is SGHNT, CDR2 YYREEE, per germline (reference sequence). The V and J ends lost 2 bases and 3 bases respectively, with 11 bases between them.

The chain carries TRBV5-5 and TRBJ1-2; no clear D. The CDR3 sequence is 12 residues long. Germline CDR1 SGHKS, CDR2 YYEKEE (reference sequence). V was shortened by 1 base and J by 8 bases, with 9 bases between the two germline ends. CDR3 sequence reads: CASSLRSGGYTF. The CDR3 DNA reads TGTGCCAGCAGCTTGCGGAGCGGGGGCTACACCTTC. Combining the CDR3 with reference TRBV5-5 and TRBJ1-2 gives the whole variable domain DAGVTQSPTHLIKTRGQQVTLRCSPISGHKSVSWYQQVLGQGPQFIFQYYEKEERGRGNFPDRFSARQFPNYSSELNVNALLLGDSALYLCASSLRSGGYTFGSGTRLTVV.

The genes are TRBV6-4 and TRBJ1-2; tentative D call: TRBD1 (6 bases). Germline CDR1 reads MRHNA; CDR2 reads SNTAGT. Trimming stripped 3 bases from V and 2 bases from J, with 7 bases between. The CDR3 contains 13 residues. The CDR3 region has the DNA TGTGCCAGCAGTGAGAGGGGGAACTATGGCTACACCTTC. It yields the protein CASSERGNYGYTF.

V and J are TRBV2 and TRBJ1-1; D not certain. CDR1 and CDR2 from the germline V gene are SNHLY and FYNNEI. The CDR3 extends over 12 amino acids. Trimming removed 3 bases at V and 7 bases at J, with 9 bases between. The chain's CDR3 is CASSERLGEAFF. CDR3 DNA sequence: TGTGCCAGCAGTGAGAGGTTGGGTGAAGCTTTCTTT.

The V gene is TRBV12-5, the J gene TRBJ1-2, with TRBD1 identical over 7 bases. This CDR3 region has 15 residues. V shed 3 bases and J 0 bases; nucleotides not matched to a gene: 4. Germline V gene sequence: CDR1 LGHNT, CDR2 FRNRAP. DNA for the CDR3: TGTGCTAGTGGTTTAGGGACAGCAACTAACTATGGCTACACCTTC. Translating gives CASGLGTATNYGYTF.

The V and J genes are TRBV7-8 and TRBJ1-2; a weak D match, TRBD1 (6 bases). The CDR3 runs 15 residues. Trimming left V 5 bases short and J 8 bases short, with 21 bases between. Germline V gene data show CDR1 as SGHVS and CDR2 as FQNEAQ. CDR3 in DNA: TGTGCCAGCAGCACAGGACCTAACAGGGCTCGGGGCTACACCTTC. It encodes CASSTGPNRARGYTF.

The V gene is TRBV2, the J gene TRBJ1-5; D is unclear. Per germline, CDR1 SNHLY and CDR2 FYNNEI. This CDR3 has 15 amino acids. The V end was cut by 3 bases, the J end by 1 base, with 10 bases between. CDR3 nucleotides: TGTGCCAGCAGTGACAGGCAGGCAAGCAATCAGCCCCAGCATTTT. This gives the protein CASSDRQASNQPQHF.